What follows are 25 T cell receptor beta chains derived from one specimen sequenced in a study of T cells after yellow fever vaccination. TCRdb analysed the 5' RACE reads with MiXCR anew, one entry per CDR3 protein. Here the sample spans around 310,000 distinct CDR3 sequences, about 4.5% being singletons. The specimen comprised PBMCs, sampled 15 days after the yellow fever booster vaccination. These receptors were taken from a man between 18 and 29 years old who received the YFV17D yellow fever vaccine.

This clonotype was counted between two and nine times. The V gene is TRBV6-1, the J gene TRBJ1-1, with TRBD1 as a possible D gene (5 bases). Germline V gene data show CDR1 as MNHNS and CDR2 as SASEGT. Trimming removed 7 bases at V and 10 bases at J, with 22 bases between. The CDR3 totals 14 residues. The CDR3 loop reads CASIRKDPGGGAFF. The CDR3 coding sequence is TGTGCCAGCATCAGGAAGGACCCGGGGGGGGGAGCTTTCTTT.

Ten or more counts support this clonotype. CDR3 sequence: CAISEGGASGTEAFF. The CDR3, as DNA: TGTGCCATCAGTGAAGGGGGGGCGAGTGGGACTGAAGCTTTCTTT. The rearrangement links TRBV10-3 to TRBJ1-1, with D maybe TRBD1 (6 bases). V gave up 3 bases and J gave up 5 bases, with 16 bases separating them. Per the germline V gene, CDR1 is ENHRY and CDR2 is SYGVKD. The CDR3 consists of 15 residues.

This clonotype was observed many times. This sequence joins TRBV7-3 and TRBJ2-2, with 7 bases lining up with TRBD2. The V gene's germline CDR1 is SGHTA and CDR2 FQGTGA. After removal of 3 bases from V and 0 bases from J, the junction contained 4 bases not matched to a gene. The length of the CDR3 is 16 residues. In nucleotides, the CDR3 is TGTGCCAGCAGCTTGGGGGGGAACGCGAACACCGGGGAGCTGTTTTTT. Translating gives CASSLGGNANTGELFF.

Many counts were recorded for this clonotype. The V call is TRBV20-1, the J call TRBJ2-5; 11 positions match TRBD2. The CDR3 sequence is 14 residues long. In germline, CDR1 is DFQATT, CDR2 SNEGSKA (reference sequence). Here the CDR3 reads CSLRVAGGVETQYF. The DNA of the CDR3 is TGCAGCCTCAGGGTAGCGGGGGGGGTAGAGACCCAGTACTTC.

As for this clonotype: This sequence may be a read error, since a much larger clone differs from it by one base. The CDR3 nucleotides read TGTGCCTCCAATACGGGCAGGGGGTCCTACGAGCAGTACTTC. Residues: CASNTGRGSYEQYF. The rearrangement uses TRBV18 and TRBJ2-7; 7 positions match TRBD1. The CDR3 covers 14 residues. Germline CDR1 KGHSH, CDR2 LQKENI. V gave up 11 bases and J gave up 1 base; unmatched junction bases: 11.

There are many counts of this clonotype. The chain employs TRBV4-2 and TRBJ2-3; perhaps TRBD2 as D (7 bases). V was clipped by 3 bases and J by 3 bases, with 16 bases between them. CDR3 size: 16 residues. Germline V lookup: CDR1 LGHNA, CDR2 YNFKEQ. The CDR3 DNA is TGTGCCAGCAGCCAGTACCCGGGGGGCACAACAGATACGCAGTATTTT. Protein sequence: CASSQYPGGTTDTQYF.

The rearrangement uses TRBV18 and TRBJ1-6; 8 nucleotides align to TRBD1. The CDR3 has 15 amino acids. Trimming cost V 3 bases and J 8 bases; bases outside gene matches: 6. Germline values: CDR1 KGHSH, CDR2 LQKENI. The CDR3 sequence is CASSPGQGGDSPLHF. In nucleotides, the CDR3 is TGTGCCAGCTCACCCGGACAGGGTGGAGATTCACCCCTCCACTTT.

Ten or more counts support this clonotype. The rearrangement uses TRBV7-2 and TRBJ2-4, with D possibly TRBD1 on 5 matching bases. There are 16 residues in the CDR3. The germline V gene encodes CDR1 SGHTA and CDR2 FQGNSA. V dropped 2 bases and J dropped 2 bases, with 13 bases sitting between them. CDR3 nucleotide sequence: TGTGCCAGCAGCTTAATGACAGCGACACCCAAAAACATTCAGTACTTC. It encodes CASSLMTATPKNIQYF.

This clonotype was counted only a few times. The chain links TRBV7-9 to TRBJ1-6; 7 nucleotides agree with TRBD1. The length of the CDR3 is 16 residues. J lost 6 bases, V lost 5 bases, and 10 bases had no gene match. In germline, CDR1 is SEHNR, CDR2 FQNEAQ (reference sequence). The CDR3 loop is CASSPEAWDSNSPLHF. CDR3 coding DNA: TGTGCCAGCAGCCCCGAGGCGTGGGACAGTAATTCACCCCTCCACTTT.

The chain carries TRBV5-1 and TRBJ1-3; TRBD1 matches at 7 bases. CDR1 and CDR2 from the germline V gene are SGHRS and YFSETQ. This CDR3 has 17 amino acids. J gave up 4 bases and V 4 bases, and 14 bases lay outside the gene matches. The CDR3 nucleotides are TGCGCCAGCAGCCCAACAGGGGTCCCTCGGTCCGGAAACACCATATATTTT. Translating it yields CASSPTGVPRSGNTIYF.

This clonotype was counted at least ten times. The chain employs TRBV29-1 and TRBJ2-7; 8 nucleotides agree with TRBD1. V trimming: 7 bases; J trimming: 3 bases; junction bases outside the gene matches: 5. There are 12 residues in the CDR3. Germline CDR1 is SQVTM and CDR2 is ANQGSEA. The chain's CDR3 is CSAGGQGYEQYF. For the CDR3, the DNA is TGCAGCGCTGGCGGACAGGGCTACGAGCAGTACTTC.

This clonotype was detected ten times or more. The CDR3 protein is CASSLKSGTDLNTEAFF. The CDR3 DNA reads TGCGCCAGCAGCTTGAAGTCCGGGACAGACTTGAACACTGAAGCTTTCTTT. This rearrangement joins TRBV5-1 to TRBJ1-1; TRBD1 agrees at 7 bases. V dropped 1 base and J dropped 0; count of bases not matched to a gene: 9. CDR1 is SGHRS and CDR2 is YFSETQ in the germline V gene. This CDR3 is built from 17 residues.

The V gene is TRBV9, the J gene TRBJ2-3; D ambiguous. CDR3 length: 17 residues. Germline CDR1 reads SGDLS; CDR2 reads YYNGEE. V was shortened by 0 bases and J by 2 bases, with 16 bases between the two germline ends. The CDR3 bases are TGTGCCAGCAGCGTAGAGCTAGGAGCAACACCCACAGATACGCAGTATTTT. It codes for CASSVELGATPTDTQYF.

The V call is TRBV20-1, the J call TRBJ2-3; D not certain. V was cut by 3 bases and J by 3 bases, with 7 bases left in between. Germline values: CDR1 DFQATT, CDR2 SNEGSKA (reference sequence). The CDR3 is 12 amino acids. DNA of the CDR3: TGCAGTGCTAGTCCCACAACAGATACGCAGTATTTT. Amino acid sequence: CSASPTTDTQYF.

This clonotype was recorded a few times. The V and J genes are TRBV20-1 and TRBJ2-3; 9 bases are a match to TRBD2. The germline V gene encodes CDR1 DFQATT and CDR2 SNEGSKA (reference sequence). This CDR3 is 14 amino acids long. J lost 3 bases, V lost 4 bases, and 5 bases had no gene match. CDR3 region: CSANLAGTTDTQYF. Written as DNA, the CDR3 is TGCAGTGCTAATCTAGCGGGGACGACAGATACGCAGTATTTT.

There are many counts of this clonotype. The V gene is TRBV20-1, the J gene TRBJ2-2, with D maybe TRBD1 (7 bases). V dropped 3 bases and J dropped 4 bases, with 15 bases sitting between them. The CDR3 consists of 15 residues. Germline CDR1 and CDR2: DFQATT and SNEGSKA (reference sequence). The chain's CDR3 is CSASNPQGGTGELFF. The CDR3 region has the DNA TGCAGTGCTAGTAACCCTCAGGGGGGCACCGGGGAGCTGTTTTTT.

On this clonotype: A much larger clone sits a single nucleotide away, making a read error possible. CDR3 nucleotide sequence: TGCGCCAGCAGCCAAGAGGATCGGAACAGTCAGGTAGTCTCTGAAGCTTTCTTT. The encoded protein is CASSQEDRNSQVVSEAFF. The chain carries TRBV4-3 and TRBJ1-1, with D hard to call. V was trimmed by 0 bases and J by 6 bases, leaving 23 bases between them. The CDR3 length is 18 residues. Germline CDR1 LGHNA, CDR2 YSLEER.

This clonotype was detected many times. Mismatch with germline at one junction end may stem from a read error. The chain employs TRBV7-2 and TRBJ2-7; 7 nucleotides align to TRBD2. There are 14 residues in the CDR3. Germline loops: CDR1 SGHTA, CDR2 FQGNSA. The CDR3 DNA follows: TGTGCCAGCAGCGTAGCGGGTAGCTCCTACGAGCAGTACTTC. It specifies CASSVAGSSYEQYF.

This clonotype was observed many times. The V call is TRBV10-3, the J call TRBJ2-5, with TRBD2 identical over 9 bases. Germline V gene sequence: CDR1 ENHRY, CDR2 SYGVKD. V dropped 2 bases and J dropped 0; count of bases not matched to a gene: 1. CDR3 length equals 15 residues. The CDR3 protein is CAISEIAGDQETQYF. The CDR3 DNA sequence: TGTGCCATCAGTGAGATAGCGGGGGACCAAGAGACCCAGTACTTC.

This clonotype was counted between two and nine times. This chain uses TRBV5-4 with TRBJ2-5; unclear D gene. The CDR3 is 14 amino acids. V was clipped by 3 bases and J by 4 bases, with 13 bases between them. The germline CDR1 and CDR2 sequences are SGHNT and YYREEE (reference sequence). The DNA for the CDR3 is TGTGCCAGCAGCTCGGACCCCTCGGGAGAGACCCAGTACTTC. Its protein product is CASSSDPSGETQYF.

This clonotype was detected only a few times. V gene TRBV5-1 combines with J gene TRBJ2-1, with D possibly being TRBD1 (6 bases). Germline V gene sequence: CDR1 SGHRS, CDR2 YFSETQ. The CDR3 extends over 16 amino acids. Trimming removed 0 bases at V and 0 bases at J, with 10 bases between. The CDR3: CASSLEGHYSYNEQFF. The CDR3 DNA reads TGCGCCAGCAGCTTGGAGGGACATTACTCCTACAATGAGCAGTTCTTC.

The rearrangement uses TRBV5-1 and TRBJ1-2; unclear D gene. The CDR3 sequence is 11 residues long. V was shortened by 2 bases and J by 6 bases, with 5 bases between the two germline ends. Germline assignment: CDR1 SGHRS and CDR2 YFSETQ. DNA of the CDR3: TGCGCCAGCAGCTTTGGGGATGGCTACACCTTC. Its translation: CASSFGDGYTF.

This clonotype showed up many times. The chain combines TRBV24-1 with TRBJ2-3, with TRBD1 matching 10 bases. CDR1 and CDR2 from the germline V gene are KGHDR and SFDVKD. The CDR3 is made up of 17 amino acids. The V segment lost 0 bases and the J segment 1 base; nucleotides outside the gene matches: 3. The CDR3 DNA reads as TGTGCCACCAGTGATTTGCGGGGGACAGGGGGCACAGATACGCAGTATTTT. Its translation: CATSDLRGTGGTDTQYF.

This clonotype was detected ten times or more. The chain couples TRBV7-8 to TRBJ2-5; D may be TRBD2 (6 bases). The V gene lost 3 bases and the J gene lost 1 base, with 12 bases spanning the gap. The CDR3 spans 15 residues. Germline assignment: CDR1 SGHVS and CDR2 FQNEAQ. The CDR3 coding sequence is TGTGCCAGCAGCTTCGAACTAGCACTCCAAGAGACCCAGTACTTC. This translates into CASSFELALQETQYF. Complete variable domain (other parts from reference TRBV7-8 and TRBJ2-5): GAGVSQSPRYKVAKRGQDVALRCDPISGHVSLFWYQQALGQGPEFLTYFQNEAQLDKSGLPSDRFFAERPEGSVSTLKIQRTQQEDSAVYLCASSFELALQETQYFGPGTRLLVL.

This clonotype was recorded many times. The chain combines TRBV7-2 with TRBJ2-7, with a tentative D call TRBD1 (6 bases). The V end lost 0 bases, the J end lost 4 bases, and 13 bases lay between the germline ends. The CDR3 runs 15 residues. CDR1 and CDR2 from the germline V gene are SGHTA and FQGNSA. Here the CDR3 reads CASSLAPGHPYEQYV. CDR3 sequence (DNA): TGTGCCAGCAGCTTAGCCCCGGGACACCCATACGAGCAGTACGTC.